A selection of T cell receptor beta chains follows, all from one sample in a study of PD-1 blockade in mismatch repair-deficient tumors. The data were produced by immunoSEQ multiplex PCR, yet TCRdb's version contains in-frame clones alone and is incomplete. This sample carries 76,000 or so clones, 70% to 90% of them seen once, and the ten largest clones take around 5.1%. Sequences were derived from peripheral blood, sampled 44 weeks after starting pembrolizumab. These receptors were taken from an adult with mismatch repair-deficient cancer. Both conserved end residues are part of each CDR3. A D gene is named only where the DNA matches it firmly. A clone size is listed for some rows: how often the clone was seen (once, few, many), or a class if it is expanded.

v_gene	d_gene	abundance	j_gene	CDR3nt	CDR3aa
TRBV5-6	-	-	TRBJ2-6	TGTGCCAGCAGCTTGGCTGGGGCTGGGGCCAACGTCCTGACTTTC	CASSLAGAGANVLTF
TRBV5-1	-	-	TRBJ1-1	TGCGCCAGCAGCTTGACTCCCGAACAAATGAACACTGAAGCTTTCTTT	CASSLTPEQMNTEAFF
TRBV6-4	-	-	TRBJ1-2	TGTGCCAGCCGGCCGCCACACGTGAACTATGGCTACACCTTC	CASRPPHVNYGYTF
TRBV6-5	-	-	TRBJ1-2	TGTGCCAGCAGTCCCGGGACCCCCTTGTGGGGCTACACCTTC	CASSPGTPLWGYTF
TRBV19	TRBD1	-	TRBJ1-2	TGTGCCAGTAGGACACAGGGGGCGGAAGGCTACACCTTC	CASRTQGAEGYTF
TRBV7-3	TRBD2	-	TRBJ2-5	TGTGCCAGCAGCGCAAGCGGGACGGCCCAGTACTTC	CASSASGTAQYF
TRBV11-2	-	-	TRBJ2-5	TGTGCCAGCAGCTTAGGTGTTCTCCAAGAGACCCAGTACTTC	CASSLGVLQETQYF
TRBV5-4	TRBD1	once	TRBJ2-3	TGTGCCAGCAGCCCGAGGACAGGGGACTCGCAGTATTTT	CASSPRTGDSQYF
TRBV7-7	-	-	TRBJ2-2	TGTGCTAGCAGCTTAGCGGTTGGGGAGACCGGGGAGCTGTTTTTT	CASSLAVGETGELFF
TRBV29-1	-	once	TRBJ2-1	TGCAGCGTTGCAAGATCGGACAATGAGCAGTTCTTC	CSVARSDNEQFF
TRBV27	-	-	TRBJ2-7	TGTGCCAGCAGTTTATCAGGCCTCTCCTACGAGCAGTACTTC	CASSLSGLSYEQYF
TRBV9	TRBD1	-	TRBJ2-2	TGTGCCAGCAGCGTAGGACAGGGAATCTCCGGGGAGCTGTTTTTT	CASSVGQGISGELFF
TRBV27	TRBD2	-	TRBJ2-7	TGTGCCAGCAGTTTATCGAGGGGACTAGCGGTCTACGAGCAGTACTTC	CASSLSRGLAVYEQYF
TRBV2	-	-	TRBJ1-1	TGTGCCAGCAGGCCGACAGGAATGAACACTGAAGCTTTCTTT	CASRPTGMNTEAFF
TRBV30	-	few	TRBJ1-2	TGTGCCTGGAGTCGGAGTAACTATGGCTACACCTTC	CAWSRSNYGYTF
TRBV14	TRBD2	-	TRBJ2-7	TGTGCCAGCAGTCCCGACGGGAGACTAGCGGGAGCCCCATTTTACGAGCAGTACTTC	CASSPDGRLAGAPFYEQYF
TRBV29-1	TRBD1	-	TRBJ2-7	TGCAGCGTTGAGACAGGGGGGTTCTACGAGCAGTACTTC	CSVETGGFYEQYF
TRBV7-9	-	-	TRBJ1-3	TGTGCCAGCAGCGACCGGGACGCACGCGGAAACACCATATATTTT	CASSDRDARGNTIYF
TRBV6-6	-	-	TRBJ1-5	TGTGCCAGCAGGACCGCGGGGTCACCGAGCAATCAGCCCCAGCATTTT	CASRTAGSPSNQPQHF
TRBV27	TRBD2	-	TRBJ2-1	TGTGCCAGCAGTAAAACGTCCCCCGGGACTAGCGGGGCCAATGAGCAGTTCTTC	CASSKTSPGTSGANEQFF
TRBV4-1	TRBD1	-	TRBJ1-2	TGCGCCAGCAGCCAAGACGGGACAGCAAACTATGGCTACACCTTC	CASSQDGTANYGYTF
TRBV6-6	TRBD1	-	TRBJ1-1	TGTGCCAGCAGTTATACAGGGGCAGCTTTCTTT	CASSYTGAAFF
TRBV5-6	TRBD1	-	TRBJ2-2	TGTGCCAGCAGCGGTCAGGGGGCGGGCACCGGGGAGCTGTTTTTT	CASSGQGAGTGELFF